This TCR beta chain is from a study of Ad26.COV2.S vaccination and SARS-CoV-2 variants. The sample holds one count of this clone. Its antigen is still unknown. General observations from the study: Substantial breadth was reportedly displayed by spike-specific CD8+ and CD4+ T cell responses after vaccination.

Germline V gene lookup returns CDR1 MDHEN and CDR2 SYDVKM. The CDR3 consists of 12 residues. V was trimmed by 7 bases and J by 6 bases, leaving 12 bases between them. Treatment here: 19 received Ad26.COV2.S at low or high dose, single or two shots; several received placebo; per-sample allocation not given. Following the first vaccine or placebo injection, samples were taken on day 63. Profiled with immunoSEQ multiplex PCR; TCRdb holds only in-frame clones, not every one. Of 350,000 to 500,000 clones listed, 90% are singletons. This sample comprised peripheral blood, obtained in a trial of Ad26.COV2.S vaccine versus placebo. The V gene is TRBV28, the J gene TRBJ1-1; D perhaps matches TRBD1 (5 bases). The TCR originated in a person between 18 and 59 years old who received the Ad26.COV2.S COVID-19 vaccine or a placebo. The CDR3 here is CASNLRGSEAFF. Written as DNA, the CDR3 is TGTGCCAGCAACCTAAGGGGTTCTGAAGCTTTCTTT. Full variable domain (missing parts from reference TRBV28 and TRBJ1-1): DVKVTQSSRYLVKRTGEKVFLECVQDMDHENMFWYRQDPGLGLRLIYFSYDVKMKEKGDIPEGYSVSREKKERFSLILESASTNQTSMYLCASNLRGSEAFFGQGTRLTVV.